A selection of T cell receptor beta chains follows, all from one sample in a study of blood T cell repertoires in COVID-19. The data were produced by immunoSEQ multiplex PCR, yet TCRdb's version contains in-frame clones alone and is incomplete. The sample records 150,000 or so clones, about 92% being singletons. Sequencing used peripheral blood. These receptors were obtained from a man younger than 40 with COVID-19, enrolled during active disease. The CDR3 runs from the conserved cysteine through the conserved F or W.

TRBJ2-1,TRBV2,CARKTGGRDNEQFF
TRBJ1-4,TRBV3-1/TRBV3-2,CASSQDVGQTNEKLFF
TRBJ1-2,TRBV29-1,CSVELWGDGYGYTF
TRBJ2-7,TRBV5-1,CASSLAPAGAEPSYEQYF
TRBJ1-1,TRBV25-1,CASSELATGVNTEAFF
TRBJ2-1,TRBV24-1,CATSGVGKRGSDEQFF
TRBJ2-2,TRBV28,CASRTVTGLSWNTGELFF
TRBJ2-4,TRBV7-2,CASSLVWTSGVQYF
TRBJ1-1,TRBV29-1,CSAAGMSGSMTLVNTEAFF
TRBJ1-4,TRBV28,CASLRSGLGEKLFF